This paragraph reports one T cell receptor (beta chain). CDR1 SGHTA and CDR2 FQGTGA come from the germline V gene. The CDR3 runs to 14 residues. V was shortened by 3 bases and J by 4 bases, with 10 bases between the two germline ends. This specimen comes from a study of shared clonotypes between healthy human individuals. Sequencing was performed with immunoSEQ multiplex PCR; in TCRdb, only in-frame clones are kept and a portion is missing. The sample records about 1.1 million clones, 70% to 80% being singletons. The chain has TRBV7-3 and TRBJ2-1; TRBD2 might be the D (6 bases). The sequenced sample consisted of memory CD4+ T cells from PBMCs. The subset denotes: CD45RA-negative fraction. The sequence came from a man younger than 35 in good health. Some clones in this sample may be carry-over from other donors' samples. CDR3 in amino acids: CASSLLADYNEQFF. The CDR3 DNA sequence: TGTGCCAGCAGCTTGTTAGCGGATTACAATGAGCAGTTCTTC.